The 28 T cell receptor beta chains below come from one sample, sequenced in a study of T cell clonality in common variable immunodeficiency. The study's findings and limits: Common variable immunodeficiency TCR beta sequences reportedly had fewer deletions and N-nucleotide insertions.

Their specific antigens are unknown. Generated by immunoSEQ multiplex PCR, the TCRdb table keeps only in-frame clones and is missing some. The sample presents over 13,000 clones, none singletons. Material for sequencing was peripheral blood mononuclear cells. Receptors originate from a human donor with common variable immunodeficiency.

This clone came up a few times. The read gets to within 3 residues of the CDR3 end, and the germline J gene fills in the rest. The chain combines TRBV7-2 with TRBJ1-4, with 7 positions matching TRBD1. The germline CDR1 and CDR2 sequences are SGHTA and FQGNSA. The CDR3 runs to 15 residues. V shed 5 bases, J shed 5 bases, and the junction held 8 bases outside the gene matches. CDR3 region: CASSPAGTANEKLFF. The CDR3 DNA, read in part, is TGTGCCAGCAGCCCCGCCGGGACAGCGAATGAAAAA.

Comment on this clone: The DNA ends 3 residues before the CDR3 does, and the rest of the CDR3 is filled in from the germline J gene. V is TRBV6-2 or TRBV6-3 and J is TRBJ1-1; 7 positions agree with TRBD1. The CDR3 runs to 12 residues. The ends lost 6 bases at V and 5 bases at J; junction bases unmatched: 3. Germline CDR1 reads MNHEY; CDR2 reads SVGEGT. The covered CDR3 bases are TGTGCCAGCAGGACAGGGTCTACTGAA. Its protein product is CASRTGSTE. The CDR3 in its entirety is CASRTGSTEAFF.

This clone was seen a few times. The missing CDR3 end, 3 residues past where the read stops, is filled in from the germline J gene. The V and J genes are TRBV30 and TRBJ1-4, with unresolved D. This CDR3 contains 15 residues. Trimming pared 5 bases from V and 0 bases from J, leaving 13 bases between. Looked up from germline, CDR1 is GTSNPN and CDR2 is SVGIG (reference sequence). Partial CDR3 DNA: TGTGCCTGGGAATTATGGGCTGCAACTAATGAAAAA. Translated: CAWELWAATNEK. The entire CDR3 sequence reads CAWELWAATNEKLFF. Complete variable domain (other parts from reference TRBV30 and TRBJ1-4): SQTIHQWPATLVQPVGSPLSLECTVEGTSNPNLYWYRQAAGRGLQLLFYSVGIGQISSEVPQNLSASRPQDRQFILSSKKLLLSDSGFYLCAWELWAATNEKLFFGSGTQLSVL.

This clone was detected a few times. The observed sequence ends 3 residues before the CDR3 terminus, with the missing tail filled in from the germline J gene. The rearrangement uses TRBV19 and TRBJ2-3, with TRBD2 matching over 8 bases. The V gene's germline CDR1 is LNHDA and CDR2 SQIVND (reference sequence). The trim removed 5 bases at V and 6 bases at J, leaving 7 bases unmatched. CDR3 length equals 14 residues. The CDR3 DNA, read in part, is TGTGCCAGTAGTGGGACGGGGGGGCTGGATACG. Its translation: CASSGTGGLDT. The whole CDR3 protein reads CASSGTGGLDTQYF.

A word on this clone: Read coverage stops 3 residues before the CDR3 terminus; the germline J gene supplies the remainder. This sequence joins TRBV18 and TRBJ1-2; the match to TRBD1 covers 10 bases. This CDR3 has 15 amino acids. Trimming cost V 5 bases and J 4 bases; bases outside gene matches: 7. Germline values: CDR1 KGHSH, CDR2 LQKENI. The CDR3 reads CASSKPDRGVYGYTF. The sequenced part of the CDR3 DNA is TGTGCCAGCTCAAAGCCGGACAGGGGGGTCTATGGC.

This clone was found a few times. The read gets to within 3 residues of the CDR3 end, and the germline J gene fills in the rest. The chain combines TRBV19 with TRBJ2-3; TRBD1 agrees at 8 bases. The germline V gene has CDR1 LNHDA and CDR2 SQIVND (reference sequence). V was pared by 8 bases and J by 2 bases, with 6 bases of the junction left unmatched. The CDR3 is made up of 14 amino acids. Incomplete CDR3 DNA: TGTGCCAGTCGGACAGGGACCATCACAGATACG. Encoded protein: CASRTGTITDT. The whole CDR3 protein is CASRTGTITDTQYF.

This clone was seen only a few times. With the read ending 3 residues before the CDR3 end, the germline J gene is used to fill in that end. This chain connects TRBV7-9 to TRBJ1-5, with 7 bases fitting TRBD1. The CDR3 sequence is 14 residues long. V lost 4 bases to trimming and J lost 6 bases; unmatched junction nucleotides: 6. Germline V lookup: CDR1 SEHNR, CDR2 FQNEAQ (reference sequence). Here the CDR3 reads CASSSDREGQPQHF. CDR3 bases read: TGTGCCAGCAGCTCAGACAGGGAAGGTCAGCCC.

The sample holds a few counts of this clone. The read gets to within 3 residues of the CDR3 end, and the germline J gene fills in the rest. V and J are TRBV30 and TRBJ2-1; TRBD2 agrees at 13 bases. CDR3 length: 16 residues. The J segment lost 7 bases and the V segment lost 3 bases, leaving 9 bases of the junction unmatched. Germline V gene sequence: CDR1 GTSNPN, CDR2 SVGIG (reference sequence). The sequenced CDR3 bases are TGTGCCTGGAGCCTCACCGGGACTAGCGGGGTGAATGAG. This gives the protein CAWSLTGTSGVNE. In full, the CDR3 is CAWSLTGTSGVNEQFF.

A note on this clone: The read ends 3 residues early relative to the CDR3; the germline J gene fills the gap. The chain links TRBV19 to TRBJ2-7; D perhaps matches TRBD1 (6 bases). This CDR3 comprises 18 residues. CDR1 is LNHDA and CDR2 is SQIVND in the germline V gene (reference sequence). The V gene lost 6 bases and the J gene lost 6 bases, with 30 bases spanning the gap. The CDR3 bases that were read are TGTGCCAGTAGAACCACCCTGGGTGTCGGGACACCTTCTGCCGAG. Protein product: CASRTTLGVGTPSAE. The full-length CDR3 reads as CASRTTLGVGTPSAEQYF.

Here the CDR3 reads CASSPALGGGQTGELFF. Partial CDR3 DNA: TGTGCCAGCAGTCCGGCCCTGGGCGGGGGGCAGACCGGGGAG. The chain is built from TRBV7-6 and TRBJ2-2, with 8 nucleotides matching TRBD2. The read comes to an end 3 residues before the CDR3 does, leaving the germline J gene to fill in the end. Looked up from germline, CDR1 is SGHVS and CDR2 is FNYEAQ. J lost 5 bases, V lost 6 bases, and 14 bases had no gene match. The CDR3 runs 17 residues.

Only a few counts were recorded for this clone. Sequencing ends 3 residues short of the CDR3 end; the germline J gene provides the rest. This sequence joins TRBV19 and TRBJ1-2; D perhaps matches TRBD1 (6 bases). CDR1 is LNHDA and CDR2 is SQIVND in the germline V gene (reference sequence). V was shortened by 6 bases and J by 6 bases, with 14 bases between the two germline ends. CDR3 length equals 13 residues. The CDR3 sequence: CASRIQGVDGYTF. The part of the CDR3 DNA that was read is TGTGCCAGTAGAATACAGGGTGTAGATGGC.

This clone was observed a few times. The read gets to within 3 residues of the CDR3 end, and the germline J gene fills in the rest. The J gene is TRBJ2-7, the V gene TRBV30; 7 nucleotides match TRBD2. The CDR3 is 14 residues long. Trimming removed 0 bases from V and 3 bases from J; junction bases left unmatched: 5. Germline CDR1 and CDR2: GTSNPN and SVGIG (reference sequence). The part of the CDR3 DNA that was read is TGTGCCTGGAGTGTACATGGGGGGGTCTACGAG. It yields the protein CAWSVHGGVYE. The entire CDR3 is CAWSVHGGVYEQYF.

In this sample, this clone turned up a few times. The CDR3 end lies 3 residues beyond the end of the read and is filled in from the germline J gene. V is TRBV7-2 and J is TRBJ2-2; D possibly corresponds to TRBD1 (6 bases). V shed 7 bases and J shed 2 bases, with 8 bases lying between them. This CDR3 comprises 13 residues. Germline V CDR1 and CDR2: SGHTA, FQGNSA. CDR3 DNA, as far as it was read: TGTGCCAGCAAGGGACAAAACACCGGGGAG. It translates to CASKGQNTGE. The whole CDR3 reads CASKGQNTGELFF.

This clone was detected a few times. The read falls 3 residues short of the CDR3 end, and the missing part is taken from the germline J gene. The chain joins TRBV7-9 to TRBJ2-4; D possibly corresponds to TRBD2 (5 bases). This CDR3 is 14 amino acids long. The V end was cut by 2 bases, the J end by 1 base, with 6 bases between. Per the germline V gene, CDR1 is SEHNR and CDR2 is FQNEAQ (reference sequence). The sequenced CDR3 bases are TGTGCCAGCAGCTTATCGGGGGCCAAAAACATT. Its protein is CASSLSGAKNI. The full-length CDR3 reads as CASSLSGAKNIQYF.

This clone was picked up a small number of times. The CDR3 reads CASSYRGDSGGEQYF. The part of the CDR3 DNA that was read is TGTGCCAGCAGCTACAGGGGGGACAGTGGAGGCGAG. This sequence joins TRBV7-2 and TRBJ2-7; 8 bases are shared with TRBD1. The missing CDR3 end, 3 residues past where the read stops, is filled in from the germline J gene. Per germline, CDR1 SGHTA and CDR2 FQGNSA. V was pared by 4 bases and J by 6 bases, with 11 bases of the junction left unmatched. CDR3 length: 15 amino acids. Together with reference TRBV7-2 and TRBJ2-7, the CDR3 gives the full variable domain: GAGVSQSPSNKVTEKGKDVELRCDPISGHTALYWYRQSLGQGLEFLIYFQGNSAPDKSGLPSDRFSAERTGGSVSTLTIQRTQQEDSAVYLCASSYRGDSGGEQYFGPGTRLTVT.

For this clone: The DNA ends 3 residues before the CDR3 does, and the rest of the CDR3 is filled in from the germline J gene. The chain uses TRBV30 and TRBJ2-5, with 14 positions matching TRBD2. The V gene's germline CDR1 is GTSNPN and CDR2 SVGIG (reference sequence). There are 17 residues in the CDR3. The V and J ends lost 2 bases and 5 bases, in that order; junction bases with no gene match: 10. This CDR3 is CAWSMTSGGGLFETQYF. The part of the CDR3 DNA that was read is TGTGCCTGGAGTATGACTAGCGGGGGGGGTCTTTTTGAGACC. The variable domain in full, completed from reference TRBV30 and TRBJ2-5, reads SQTIHQWPATLVQPVGSPLSLECTVEGTSNPNLYWYRQAAGRGLQLLFYSVGIGQISSEVPQNLSASRPQDRQFILSSKKLLLSDSGFYLCAWSMTSGGGLFETQYFGPGTRLLVL.

Concerning this clone itself: The missing CDR3 end, 3 residues past where the read stops, is filled in from the germline J gene. This chain connects TRBV19 to TRBJ2-1, with TRBD1 identical over 7 bases. Germline V gene sequence: CDR1 LNHDA, CDR2 SQIVND (reference sequence). This CDR3 has 17 residues. The ends lost 3 bases at V and 0 bases at J; junction bases unmatched: 8. CDR3 region: CASSIIGDSVSYNEQFF. The DNA read from the CDR3 is TGTGCCAGTAGTATTATTGGGGACAGCGTCTCCTACAATGAG. The full variable domain, in which reference TRBV19 and TRBJ2-1 provide the parts outside the CDR3, is DGGITQSPKYLFRKEGQNVTLSCEQNLNHDAMYWYRQDPGQGLRLIYYSQIVNDFQKGDIAEGYSVSREKKESFPLTVTSAQKNPTAFYLCASSIIGDSVSYNEQFFGPGTRLTVL.

As for this clone: The CDR3 end is not reached by the read, which stops 3 residues before it; the germline J gene fills it in. The V gene is TRBV18, the J gene TRBJ2-7; tentative D call: TRBD2 (5 bases). Germline V gives CDR1 KGHSH, CDR2 LQKENI. The CDR3 spans 13 residues. V lost 3 bases, J lost 5 bases, and 11 bases lay in between. The covered CDR3 bases are TGTGCCAGCTCACCGTGGACTGAGAACGAG. This encodes CASSPWTENE. Given in full, the CDR3 is CASSPWTENEQYF.

As concerns this clone: The sequenced fragment ends 3 residues before the CDR3 boundary, so the rest is inferred from the germline J gene. V is TRBV19 and J is TRBJ2-7; 7 bases fit TRBD1. J was trimmed by 3 bases and V by 5 bases; bases with no gene match: 4. CDR3 length: 13 amino acids. Germline lookup yields CDR1 LNHDA and CDR2 SQIVND (reference sequence). This CDR3 reads CASSSGQDYEQYF. The DNA read from the CDR3 is TGTGCCAGTAGTTCCGGACAGGACTACGAG.

In its sample, this clone is medium-sized. The missing CDR3 end, 3 residues past where the read stops, is filled in from the germline J gene. V usage is TRBV29-1 and J usage is TRBJ2-1; 9 bases fit TRBD1. Germline CDR1 reads SQVTM; CDR2 reads ANQGSEA. The CDR3 extends over 13 amino acids. After removal of 6 bases from V and 6 bases from J, the junction contained 6 bases not matched to a gene. CDR3 bases read: TGCAGCGTCGGACAGGGGAAGAGCAATGAG. It encodes CSVGQGKSNE. The CDR3, in full, reads CSVGQGKSNEQFF.

Turning to this clone: Coverage ceases 3 residues before the CDR3 finishes, and the germline J gene fills in the end. V usage is TRBV18 and J usage is TRBJ1-5; D not resolved. The length of the CDR3 is 11 residues. V shed 3 bases and J shed 5 bases, with 2 bases lying between them. Per the germline V gene, CDR1 is KGHSH and CDR2 is LQKENI. CDR3 DNA (partial): TGTGCCAGCTCACCCGATCAGCCC. The encoded protein is CASSPDQP. From start to end, the CDR3 is CASSPDQPQHF.

This clone has a handful of counts. The read terminates 3 residues before the CDR3 end, so the remaining end is supplied by the germline J gene. J is TRBJ1-1 and V is TRBV18; unclear D gene. Germline V gene sequence: CDR1 KGHSH, CDR2 LQKENI. Trimming shortened V by 6 bases and J by 1 base, and 6 bases separated the two germline ends. CDR3 length: 12 residues. CDR3 sequence: CASSQANTEAFF. Partial CDR3 DNA: TGTGCCAGCTCCCAAGCGAACACTGAA.

The table lists this clone with a few counts. The DNA ends 3 residues before the CDR3 does, and the rest of the CDR3 is filled in from the germline J gene. The chain has TRBV6-1 and TRBJ2-7; the D gene is possibly TRBD1 (5 bases). The CDR3 length is 12 residues. Germline CDR1 and CDR2: MNHNS and SASEGT. V shed 4 bases and J shed 2 bases, with 6 bases lying between them. The CDR3: CASSGQTYEQYF. The sequenced part of the CDR3 DNA is TGTGCCAGCAGTGGACAGACCTACGAG.

In regard to this clone: The junction and the germline gene differ at one end; a read error may be behind it. Coverage ceases 3 residues before the CDR3 finishes, and the germline J gene fills in the end. V gene TRBV11-2 combines with J gene TRBJ2-7; 15 nucleotides align to TRBD2. This CDR3 has 14 amino acids. Germline CDR1 SGHAT, CDR2 FQNNGV. CDR3 DNA (partial): TGTGCCGGCAGCGGACTAGCGGGGGGGTACGAG. Its translation: CAGSGLAGGYE. The entire CDR3 protein reads CAGSGLAGGYEQYF.

By share, this clone ranks as medium-sized. The CDR3 end is not reached by the read, which stops 3 residues before it; the germline J gene fills it in. The V call is TRBV4-1, the J call TRBJ2-7; TRBD2 aligns across 11 bases. The CDR3 spans 15 residues. Germline V gene sequence: CDR1 MGHRA, CDR2 YSYEKL. Trimming took 3 bases from V and 4 from J; bases not matched to a gene: 5. The CDR3 DNA, read in part, is TGCGCCAGCAGCCAGATAGCGGGGGGGCCTTACGAG. Its protein product is CASSQIAGGPYE. The full CDR3 protein is CASSQIAGGPYEQYF.

This clone was seen a few times. The read comes to an end 3 residues before the CDR3 does, leaving the germline J gene to fill in the end. V usage is TRBV2 and J usage is TRBJ1-5, with TRBD1 matching 10 bases. CDR3 length: 14 residues. Germline V CDR1 and CDR2: SNHLY, FYNNEI. The V gene end was trimmed by 7 bases and the J gene end by 7 bases; junction bases not matched to a gene: 7. The CDR3 is CASTRGQGLQPQHF. Incomplete CDR3 DNA: TGTGCCAGCACCAGGGGACAGGGGTTACAGCCC.

Turning to this clone: The read stops 3 residues short of the end of the CDR3; the missing end is completed from the germline J gene. The rearrangement joins TRBV7-9 to TRBJ2-5; 7 bases agree with TRBD1. V was clipped by 5 bases and J by 3 bases; unmatched bases: 3. Per the germline V gene, CDR1 is SEHNR and CDR2 is FQNEAQ (reference sequence). This CDR3 spans 13 amino acids. The sequenced CDR3 bases are TGTGCCAGCAGCGCCGACAGGGAAGAGACC. Translated: CASSADREET. The whole CDR3 sequence is CASSADREETQYF.

This clone has only a few counts. The CDR3 is cut off 3 residues early in the read; its end comes from the germline J gene. The genes are TRBV30 and TRBJ2-3, with 7 bases matching TRBD2. After removal of 3 bases from V and 1 base from J, the junction contained 10 bases not matched to a gene. The CDR3 spans 16 residues. In germline, CDR1 is GTSNPN, CDR2 SVGIG (reference sequence). The covered CDR3 bases are TGTGCCTGGAGCCCTCTAGGCGGGGGTCGCACAGATACG. It is translated as CAWSPLGGGRTDT. The full CDR3 is CAWSPLGGGRTDTQYF.